These 29 T cell receptor beta chains came from one sample sequenced in a study of cytomegalovirus exposure and HLA in healthy donors. TCRdb's table, derived via immunoSEQ multiplex PCR, lists solely in-frame clones and lacks some. The data show more than 90,000 clones, roughly nine tenths seen once. The sequenced material came from PBMCs. The receptors derive from a man younger than 35 in good health and CMV-seropositive.

In this sample, this clone turned up once. For the CDR3, the DNA is TGTGCCAGCTCACCCGAACCCAGGGGGACCAACACTGAAGCTTTCTTT. This sequence encodes CASSPEPRGTNTEAFF. This chain uses TRBV18 with TRBJ1-1; 7 nucleotides match TRBD1. The germline V gene has CDR1 KGHSH and CDR2 LQKENI. CDR3 size: 16 residues. The ends lost 3 bases at V and 2 bases at J; junction bases unmatched: 9.

The table lists this clone with a few counts. This CDR3 reads CASSEWGGSGNTIYF. The CDR3 DNA reads TGTGCCAGCAGTGAATGGGGAGGCTCTGGAAACACCATATATTTT. V usage is TRBV6-1 and J usage is TRBJ1-3, with unresolved D. Trimming shortened V by 2 bases and J by 0 bases, and 8 bases separated the two germline ends. CDR1 and CDR2 (germline): MNHNS, SASEGT. This CDR3 spans 15 amino acids.

Only one count was recorded for this clone. This chain joins TRBV27 and TRBJ1-5; D ambiguous. CDR3 length: 13 residues. V lost 2 bases and J lost 2, with 4 bases in between. Germline V gene lookup returns CDR1 MNHEY and CDR2 SMNVEV (reference sequence). The CDR3 DNA follows: TGTGCCAGCAGTTTACGGGGCAATCAGCCCCAGCATTTT. Its protein product is CASSLRGNQPQHF.

This chain joins TRBV14 and TRBJ2-7, with TRBD2 identical over 10 bases. This CDR3 contains 16 residues. With 1 base clipped from V and 0 bases from J, the junction kept 3 bases outside the gene matches. Germline lookup yields CDR1 SGHDN and CDR2 FVKESK. DNA of the CDR3: TGTGCCAGCAGCCAAGGGGCTAGCGGGAGCTCCTACGAGCAGTACTTC. Its protein is CASSQGASGSSYEQYF.

J is TRBJ2-6 and V is TRBV5-8; the D gene is possibly TRBD2 (5 bases). V was pared by 3 bases and J by 1 base, with 11 bases between. This CDR3 is built from 16 residues. Germline CDR1 reads SGHTS; CDR2 reads YDEGEE. CDR3 bases: TGTGCCAGCAGCTGGGCGCCGGGGTCTGGGGCCAACGTCCTGACTTTC. This translates into CASSWAPGSGANVLTF.

The chain carries TRBV6-5 and TRBJ1-5, with TRBD1 identical over 9 bases. The CDR3 is 15 amino acids. V shed 2 bases and J 10 bases; nucleotides not matched to a gene: 9. CDR1 is MNHEY and CDR2 is SVGAGI in the germline V gene. The DNA for the CDR3 is TGTGCCAGCAGTTACCAAGGGACAGGGATCAACCCCCAGCATTTT. As protein: CASSYQGTGINPQHF.

This chain connects TRBV6-1 to TRBJ2-7; 7 nucleotides line up with TRBD1. The CDR3 totals 15 residues. V shed 6 bases and J 4 bases; nucleotides not matched to a gene: 12. Germline V gene sequence: CDR1 MNHNS, CDR2 SASEGT. DNA for the CDR3: TGTGCCAGCAGAAATTATAGGGACAGCCGATACGAGCAGTACTTC. Protein: CASRNYRDSRYEQYF.

The CDR3 is CASTLGTVLNQPQHF. CDR3 DNA sequence: TGTGCCAGTACTCTAGGGACTGTCCTCAATCAGCCCCAGCATTTT. The chain has TRBV19 and TRBJ1-5, with a tentative D call TRBD1 (5 bases). The CDR3 is 15 residues long. CDR1 and CDR2 from the germline V gene are LNHDA and SQIVND (reference sequence). The V end was cut by 7 bases, the J end by 3 bases, with 16 bases between.

The J gene is TRBJ1-1, the V gene TRBV2; D is perhaps TRBD1 (6 bases). V was clipped by 4 bases and J by 2 bases, with 14 bases between them. The CDR3 runs to 15 residues. CDR1 is SNHLY, CDR2 FYNNEI, per germline. The CDR3 region is CASSGVRTVNTEAFF. The CDR3 DNA reads as TGTGCCAGCAGTGGGGTACGGACAGTAAACACTGAAGCTTTCTTT.

V gene TRBV27 combines with J gene TRBJ1-5; D uncertain. Trimming took 2 bases from V and 4 from J, leaving 6 bases between them. CDR3 length: 13 amino acids. Germline CDR1 is MNHEY and CDR2 is SMNVEV (reference sequence). CDR3 loop: CASSLAGNQPQHF. The CDR3 region has the DNA TGTGCCAGCAGTTTAGCGGGAAATCAGCCCCAGCATTTT.

The V call is TRBV6-1, the J call TRBJ1-2, with TRBD1 as a possible D gene (6 bases). CDR3 length: 14 amino acids. The V end lost 0 bases, the J end lost 8 bases, and 13 bases lay between the germline ends. Germline lookup yields CDR1 MNHNS and CDR2 SASEGT. The CDR3: CASSEAGGGAGYTF. CDR3 in DNA: TGTGCCAGCAGTGAAGCGGGGGGGGGCGCGGGCTACACCTTC.

This clone was recorded once. The chain joins TRBV7-2 to TRBJ2-6; 7 nucleotides line up with TRBD1. The CDR3 runs to 16 residues. V shed 1 base, J shed 12 bases, and the junction held 12 bases outside the gene matches. CDR1 is SGHTA and CDR2 is FQGNSA in the germline V gene. This chain's CDR3 is CASSLGRIGTDSVLTF. CDR3 bases: TGTGCCAGCAGCTTAGGGCGGATCGGGACAGACAGCGTCCTGACTTTC. The variable domain in full, completed from reference TRBV7-2 and TRBJ2-6, reads GAGVSQSPSNKVTEKGKDVELRCDPISGHTALYWYRQSLGQGLEFLIYFQGNSAPDKSGLPSDRFSAERTGGSVSTLTIQRTQQEDSAVYLCASSLGRIGTDSVLTFGAGSRLTVL.

Concerning this clone itself: The sample has other DNA sequences that encode this CDR3 too. This chain links TRBV6-1 with TRBJ2-1, with a tentative D call TRBD2 (6 bases). There are 17 residues in the CDR3. Between the trimmed V and J ends, which lost 3 bases and 0 bases, there was a span of 15 bases. Per germline, CDR1 MNHNS and CDR2 SASEGT. The CDR3, as DNA: TGTGCCAGCAGTGAGGCTGGCGGGGCAAACTCCTACAATGAGCAGTTCTTC. It specifies CASSEAGGANSYNEQFF.

This chain joins TRBV4-1 and TRBJ2-7; weak D call: TRBD2 (5 bases). Trimming stripped 4 bases from V and 2 bases from J, with 18 bases between. This CDR3 is built from 16 residues. Germline values: CDR1 MGHRA, CDR2 YSYEKL. The CDR3 DNA reads as TGCGCCAGCAGCCCCACTTTGGACTCCCGAACCTACGAGCAGTACTTC. It is translated as CASSPTLDSRTYEQYF.

The J gene is TRBJ2-1, the V gene TRBV19, with 8 bases lining up with TRBD2. CDR1 LNHDA and CDR2 SQIVND come from the germline V gene (reference sequence). After removal of 4 bases from V and 8 bases from J, the junction contained 10 bases not matched to a gene. The CDR3 is 15 residues long. The CDR3 reads CASSTTSDWGYEQFF. Written as DNA, the CDR3 is TGTGCCAGTAGTACGACTAGCGATTGGGGCTATGAGCAGTTCTTC.

The CDR3 reads CASSKRQGGNQPQHF. The CDR3 region has the DNA TGTGCCAGCAGTAAGAGACAGGGCGGAAATCAGCCCCAGCATTTT. The rearrangement uses TRBV27 and TRBJ1-5, with 7 bases fitting TRBD1. V gave up 5 bases and J gave up 4 bases; unmatched junction bases: 8. Germline assignment: CDR1 MNHEY and CDR2 SMNVEV (reference sequence). The CDR3 covers 15 residues.

The chain is built from TRBV5-8 and TRBJ1-3, with D possibly matching TRBD1 (6 bases). The CDR3 is 16 residues long. The germline CDR1 and CDR2 sequences are SGHTS and YDEGEE. V was trimmed by 4 bases and J by 0 bases, leaving 14 bases between them. In nucleotides, the CDR3 is TGTGCCAGCAGCATCGGACAGAGAGCCTCTGGAAACACCATATATTTT. It specifies CASSIGQRASGNTIYF.

The chain joins TRBV29-1 to TRBJ2-1; TRBD2 agrees at 8 bases. This CDR3 has 14 amino acids. The junction had 8 bases not matched to a gene; V was cut back by 3 bases and J by 7 bases. Germline V gives CDR1 SQVTM, CDR2 ANQGSEA. The CDR3: CSVEGGGTSNEQFF. CDR3 DNA sequence: TGCAGCGTTGAGGGCGGGGGGACCTCGAATGAGCAGTTCTTC.

This sequence joins TRBV14 and TRBJ2-6, with D perhaps matching TRBD1 (5 bases). Germline loops: CDR1 SGHDN, CDR2 FVKESK. V was shortened by 0 bases and J by 4 bases, with 13 bases between the two germline ends. CDR3 length: 17 amino acids. The CDR3 region has the DNA TGTGCCAGCAGCCAAGAATCCCCAGGGTCCGGGGCCAACGTCCTGACTTTC. Its translation is CASSQESPGSGANVLTF. Complete variable domain (other parts from reference TRBV14 and TRBJ2-6): EAGVTQFPSHSVIEKGQTVTLRCDPISGHDNLYWYRRVMGKEIKFLLHFVKESKQDESGMPNNRFLAERTGGTYSTLKVQPAELEDSGVYFCASSQESPGSGANVLTFGAGSRLTVL.

This clone was counted once. This chain connects TRBV7-9 to TRBJ2-5, with D possibly matching TRBD1 (5 bases). There are 15 residues in the CDR3. V lost 1 base, J lost 2 bases, and 11 bases lay in between. Germline V CDR1 and CDR2: SEHNR, FQNEAQ (reference sequence). CDR3 amino acids: CASSLGGLDQETQYF. The CDR3 DNA follows: TGTGCCAGCAGCTTAGGGGGCTTGGATCAAGAGACCCAGTACTTC. The whole variable domain, remainder taken from reference TRBV7-9 and TRBJ2-5, is DTGVSQNPRHKITKRGQNVTFRCDPISEHNRLYWYRQTLGQGPEFLTYFQNEAQLEKSRLLSDRFSAERPKGSFSTLEIQRTEQGDSAMYLCASSLGGLDQETQYFGPGTRLLVL.

The chain employs TRBV7-2 and TRBJ2-7; 10 nucleotides align to TRBD2. CDR3 size: 18 residues. Germline-derived CDR1 and CDR2 are SGHTA and FQGNSA. V lost 2 bases to trimming and J lost 5 bases; unmatched junction nucleotides: 15. This CDR3 is CASSLPALAGVLPNEQYF. CDR3 sequence (DNA): TGTGCCAGCAGCTTACCGGCCCTAGCGGGGGTCCTTCCCAACGAGCAGTACTTC.

This rearrangement joins TRBV2 to TRBJ2-1; 7 nucleotides line up with TRBD1. Germline V gene lookup returns CDR1 SNHLY and CDR2 FYNNEI. The CDR3 totals 15 residues. With V trimmed by 1 base and J by 7 bases, 7 bases remained unmatched. CDR3 sequence reads: CASSEEDRDRNEQFF. The CDR3 bases are TGTGCCAGCAGTGAAGAGGACCGGGACAGAAATGAGCAGTTCTTC.

This chain uses TRBV5-1 with TRBJ2-1, with D maybe TRBD1 (7 bases). V was pared by 2 bases and J by 7 bases, with 16 bases between. The CDR3 has 15 residues. CDR1 and CDR2 from the germline V gene are SGHRS and YFSETQ. CDR3 amino acids: CASSFGGGTGNEQFF. CDR3 DNA: TGCGCCAGCAGCTTTGGAGGGGGCACCGGGAATGAGCAGTTCTTC. The whole variable domain, remainder taken from reference TRBV5-1 and TRBJ2-1, is KAGVTQTPRYLIKTRGQQVTLSCSPISGHRSVSWYQQTPGQGLQFLFEYFSETQRNKGNFPGRFSGRQFSNSRSEMNVSTLELGDSALYLCASSFGGGTGNEQFFGPGTRLTVL.

This chain connects TRBV6-1 to TRBJ2-5; maybe TRBD1 (6 bases). Germline V CDR1 and CDR2: MNHNS, SASEGT. Trimming left V 7 bases short and J 4 bases short, with 19 bases between. CDR3 length equals 15 residues. The CDR3 DNA reads TGTGCCAGCACCACAACCAGGGGCGTTCGAGAGACCCAGTACTTC. This translates into CASTTTRGVRETQYF.

The chain recombines TRBV21-1 with TRBJ1-5; the D call in the table, TRBD1, was not verified against the DNA. TRBV21-1 is deemed a pseudogene. This CDR3 comprises 14 residues. CDR3 DNA: TGTGCCAGCAACGGAGCAGGGGGCAATCAGCCCCAGCATTTT. Protein product: CASNGAGGNQPQHF.

The chain couples TRBV15 to TRBJ2-7, with 9 bases matching TRBD1. Trimming took 4 bases from V and 1 from J; bases not matched to a gene: 8. The length of the CDR3 is 16 residues. Germline CDR1 is LNHNV and CDR2 is YYDKDF (reference sequence). This chain's CDR3 is CATSNRDRDLSYEQYF. The CDR3 DNA reads TGTGCCACCAGCAACCGGGACAGGGACTTGTCCTACGAGCAGTACTTC.

This chain connects TRBV9 to TRBJ1-5; 8 bases align to TRBD1. V lost 3 bases, J lost 4 bases, and 3 bases stayed unmatched. The CDR3 is made up of 14 amino acids. The germline CDR1 and CDR2 sequences are SGDLS and YYNGEE. CDR3 sequence reads: CASSAGGGNQPQHF. CDR3 DNA sequence: TGTGCCAGCAGCGCAGGGGGCGGGAATCAGCCCCAGCATTTT.

The genes are TRBV9 and TRBJ1-4, with 7 bases lining up with TRBD1. CDR1 is SGDLS and CDR2 is YYNGEE in the germline V gene. The junction had 10 bases not matched to a gene; V was cut back by 3 bases and J by 8 bases. The CDR3 consists of 15 residues. The CDR3 loop reads CASSDGTGVWEKLFF. CDR3 sequence (DNA): TGTGCCAGCAGCGACGGCACAGGGGTTTGGGAAAAACTGTTTTTT.

This sequence joins TRBV6-1 and TRBJ1-2; D is uncertain. Trimming left V 4 bases short and J 4 bases short, with 13 bases between. There are 14 residues in the CDR3. Germline-derived CDR1 and CDR2 are MNHNS and SASEGT. The CDR3 loop is CASSGSGSIYGYTF. As DNA, the CDR3 is TGTGCCAGCAGTGGGTCAGGCAGCATCTATGGCTACACCTTC.